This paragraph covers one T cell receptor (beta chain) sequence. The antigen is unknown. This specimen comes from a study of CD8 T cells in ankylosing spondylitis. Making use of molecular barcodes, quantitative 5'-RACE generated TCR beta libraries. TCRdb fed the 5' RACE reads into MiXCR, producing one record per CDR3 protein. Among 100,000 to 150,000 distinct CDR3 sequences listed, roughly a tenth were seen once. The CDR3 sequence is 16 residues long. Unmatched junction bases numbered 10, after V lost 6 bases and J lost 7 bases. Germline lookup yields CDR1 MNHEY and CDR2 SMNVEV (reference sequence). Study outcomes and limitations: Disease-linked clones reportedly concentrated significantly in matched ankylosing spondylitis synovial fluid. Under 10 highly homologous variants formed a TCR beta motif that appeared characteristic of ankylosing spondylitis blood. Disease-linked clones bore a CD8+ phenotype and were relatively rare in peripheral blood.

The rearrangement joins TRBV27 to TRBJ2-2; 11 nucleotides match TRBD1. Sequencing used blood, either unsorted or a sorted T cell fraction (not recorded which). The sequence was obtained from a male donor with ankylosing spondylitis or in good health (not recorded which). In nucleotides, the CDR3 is TGTGCCAGCAGAAGGCCGGGACAGGGGGATGGCGGGGAGCTGTTTTTT. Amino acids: CASRRPGQGDGGELFF.